This T cell receptor (beta chain) derives from a study of blood T cell repertoires in COVID-19. Study details: Italy, Spain and the United States were the sources of the convalescent and acute COVID-19 samples. The cDNA or gDNA used as material had been derived from T cells, B-cell-depleted T cells, or PBMCs.

This CDR3 has 14 residues. The germline V gene has CDR1 MNHEY and CDR2 SMNVEV (reference sequence). V shed 6 bases, J shed 2 bases, and the junction held 3 bases outside the gene matches. Per the authors' pipeline: Estimation of nucleated cell counts was performed using reference gene primer amplification. Libraries were prepared by immunoSEQ multiplex PCR; TCRdb keeps only in-frame clonotypes and omits some of them. The V and J calls and clone size were taken over from that table, and D and trimming were inferred from the DNA. The sample shows under 250,000 clones, 89% of them seen only once. V and J are TRBV27 and TRBJ2-1, with 8 bases fitting TRBD2. Source material: peripheral blood. The receptor comes from a man in his fifties or sixties who had recovered from COVID-19. The CDR3 region has the DNA TGTGCCAGCAGGCAGCGGGGGCCCTACAATGAGCAGTTCTTC. Amino acid sequence: CASRQRGPYNEQFF.